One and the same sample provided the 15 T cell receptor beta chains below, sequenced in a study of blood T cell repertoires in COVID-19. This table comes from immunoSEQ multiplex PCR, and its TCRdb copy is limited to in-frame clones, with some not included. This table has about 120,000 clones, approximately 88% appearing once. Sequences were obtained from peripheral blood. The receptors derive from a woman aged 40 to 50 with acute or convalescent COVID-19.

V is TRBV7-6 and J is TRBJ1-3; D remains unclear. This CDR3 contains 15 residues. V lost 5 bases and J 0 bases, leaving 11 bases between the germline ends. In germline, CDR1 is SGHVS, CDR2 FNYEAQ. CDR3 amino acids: CASSVTANSGNTIYF. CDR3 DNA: TGTGCCAGCAGCGTAACAGCAAACTCTGGAAACACCATATATTTT. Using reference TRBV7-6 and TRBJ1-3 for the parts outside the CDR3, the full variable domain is GAGVSQSPRYKVTKRGQDVALRCDPISGHVSLYWYRQALGQGPEFLTYFNYEAQQDKSGLPNDRFSAERPEGSISTLTIQRTEQRDSAMYRCASSVTANSGNTIYFGEGSWLTVV.

The CDR3 here is CASSSGARVLNTEAFF. CDR3 nucleotides: TGTGCCAGCAGCTCTGGGGCCAGGGTCTTGAACACTGAAGCTTTCTTT. The gene calls are TRBV7-9 and TRBJ1-1, with D perhaps matching TRBD1 (5 bases). Trimming left V 4 bases short and J 0 bases short, with 15 bases between. The germline V gene has CDR1 SEHNR and CDR2 FQNEAQ (reference sequence). This CDR3 region has 16 residues.

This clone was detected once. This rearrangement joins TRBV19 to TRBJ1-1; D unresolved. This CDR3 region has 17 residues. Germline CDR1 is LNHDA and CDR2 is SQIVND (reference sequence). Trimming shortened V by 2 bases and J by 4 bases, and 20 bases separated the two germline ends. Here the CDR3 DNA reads TGTGCCAGTAGTATATCTCGACGGTCGGCAGAGGGCACTGAAGCTTTCTTT. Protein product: CASSISRRSAEGTEAFF.

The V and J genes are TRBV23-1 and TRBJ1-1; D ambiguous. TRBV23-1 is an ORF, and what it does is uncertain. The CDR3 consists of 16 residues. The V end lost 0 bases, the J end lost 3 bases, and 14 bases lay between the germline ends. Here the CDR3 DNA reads TGCGCCAGCAGTCAATCTGCGGGGAGTCGGGACACTGAAGCTTTCTTT. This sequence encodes CASSQSAGSRDTEAFF.

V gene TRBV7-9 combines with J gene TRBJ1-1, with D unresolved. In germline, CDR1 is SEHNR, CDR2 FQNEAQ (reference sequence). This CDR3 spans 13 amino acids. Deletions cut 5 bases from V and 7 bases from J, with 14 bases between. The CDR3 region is CASSPRGGREAFF. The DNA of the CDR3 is TGTGCCAGCAGCCCTCGGGGTGGGCGTGAAGCTTTCTTT.

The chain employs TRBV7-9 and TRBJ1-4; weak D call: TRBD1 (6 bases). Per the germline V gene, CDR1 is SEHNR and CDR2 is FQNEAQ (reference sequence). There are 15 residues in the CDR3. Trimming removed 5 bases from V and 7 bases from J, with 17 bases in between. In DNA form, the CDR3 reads TGTGCCAGCAGCACCCTAGGGGGGGTGAGTGAAAAACTGTTTTTT. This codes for CASSTLGGVSEKLFF.

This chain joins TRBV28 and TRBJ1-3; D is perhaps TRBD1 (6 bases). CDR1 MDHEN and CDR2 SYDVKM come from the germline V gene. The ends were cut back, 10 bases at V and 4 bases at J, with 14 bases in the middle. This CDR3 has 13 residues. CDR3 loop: CATRGGGGNTIYF. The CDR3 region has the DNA TGTGCCACCCGAGGGGGTGGAGGAAACACCATATATTTT.

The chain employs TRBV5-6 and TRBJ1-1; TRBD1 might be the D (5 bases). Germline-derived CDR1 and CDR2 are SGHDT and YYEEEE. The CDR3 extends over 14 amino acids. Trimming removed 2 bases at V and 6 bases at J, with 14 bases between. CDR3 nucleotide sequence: TGTGCCAGCAGCTTCAAATCAGGGAAATCTGAAGCTTTCTTT. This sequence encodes CASSFKSGKSEAFF.

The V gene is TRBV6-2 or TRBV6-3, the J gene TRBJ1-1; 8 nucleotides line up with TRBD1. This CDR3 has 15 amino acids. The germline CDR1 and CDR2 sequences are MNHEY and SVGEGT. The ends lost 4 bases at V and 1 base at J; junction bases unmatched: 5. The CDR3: CASSLTGAKNTEAFF. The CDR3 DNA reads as TGTGCCAGCAGTTTGACAGGGGCGAAGAACACTGAAGCTTTCTTT.

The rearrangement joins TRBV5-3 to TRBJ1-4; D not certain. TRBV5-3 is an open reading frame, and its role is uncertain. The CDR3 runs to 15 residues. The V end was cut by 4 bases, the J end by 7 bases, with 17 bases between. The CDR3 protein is CARSDPRDGSEKLFF. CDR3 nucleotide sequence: TGTGCCAGAAGCGATCCCCGGGATGGGAGTGAAAAACTGTTTTTT.

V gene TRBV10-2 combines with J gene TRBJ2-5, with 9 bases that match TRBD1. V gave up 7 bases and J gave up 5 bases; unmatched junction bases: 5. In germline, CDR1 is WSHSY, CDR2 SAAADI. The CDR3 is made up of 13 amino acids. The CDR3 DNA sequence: TGCGCCAGCAAGCGGGACAGGGCGGAGACCCAGTACTTC. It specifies CASKRDRAETQYF.

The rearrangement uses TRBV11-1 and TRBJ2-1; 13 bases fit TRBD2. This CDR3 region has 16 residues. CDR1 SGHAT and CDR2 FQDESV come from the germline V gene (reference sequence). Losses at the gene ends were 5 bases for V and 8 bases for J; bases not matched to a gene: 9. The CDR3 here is CASSDTGTSGDHEQFF. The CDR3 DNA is TGTGCCAGCAGCGACACCGGGACTAGCGGGGACCATGAGCAGTTCTTC. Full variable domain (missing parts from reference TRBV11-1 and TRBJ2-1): EAEVAQSPRYKITEKSQAVAFWCDPISGHATLYWYRQILGQGPELLVQFQDESVVDDSQLPKDRFSAERLKGVDSTLKIQPAELGDSAMYLCASSDTGTSGDHEQFFGPGTRLTVL.

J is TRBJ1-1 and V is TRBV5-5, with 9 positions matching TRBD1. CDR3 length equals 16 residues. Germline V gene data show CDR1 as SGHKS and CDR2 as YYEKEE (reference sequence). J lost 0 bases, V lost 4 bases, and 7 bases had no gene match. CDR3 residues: CASSPQGTGMNTEAFF. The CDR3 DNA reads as TGTGCCAGCAGCCCCCAGGGGACAGGGATGAACACTGAAGCTTTCTTT.

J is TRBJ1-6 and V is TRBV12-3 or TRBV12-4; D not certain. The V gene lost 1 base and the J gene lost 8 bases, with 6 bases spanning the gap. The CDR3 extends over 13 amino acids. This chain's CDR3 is CASSLVGDSPLHF. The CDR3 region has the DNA TGTGCCAGCAGTTTAGTGGGAGATTCACCCCTCCACTTT.

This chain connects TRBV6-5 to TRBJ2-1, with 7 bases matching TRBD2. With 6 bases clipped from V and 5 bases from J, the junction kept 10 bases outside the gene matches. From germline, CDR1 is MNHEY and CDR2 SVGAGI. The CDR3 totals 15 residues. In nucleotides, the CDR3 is TGTGCCAGCAGCCAACGGGGGGTCAGAAACAATGAGCAGTTCTTC. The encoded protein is CASSQRGVRNNEQFF.